This entry is about one T cell receptor (beta chain). Its antigen is undetermined. The sample originates from a study of human thymus T cells. Study observations and caveats: Unrelated individuals reportedly shared highly overlapping thymic TCR repertoires. Among thymic and blood repertoires, usage of V and J genes appeared biased.

Assay used: immunoSEQ multiplex PCR; TCRdb lists only in-frame clones, some missing. This sample has roughly 120,000 clones, with over 85% found just once. In corrective heart surgery, resections were taken, and these provided the thymus tissue. Donation was from healthy Finnish infants who were having corrective surgery that addressed congenital heart defects. Sample: thymus tissue. This TCR derives from a boy under two years old with a congenital heart defect but otherwise immunologically healthy.

This CDR3 reads CASSTLGAGNTEAFF. In DNA, the CDR3 is TGTGCTAGCTCCACCCTAGGGGCAGGGAACACTGAAGCTTTCTTT. This sequence joins TRBV12-5 and TRBJ1-1, with D possibly being TRBD1 (5 bases). V was cut by 9 bases and J by 1 base, with 18 bases left in between. The CDR3 covers 15 residues. CDR1 LGHNT and CDR2 FRNRAP come from the germline V gene.